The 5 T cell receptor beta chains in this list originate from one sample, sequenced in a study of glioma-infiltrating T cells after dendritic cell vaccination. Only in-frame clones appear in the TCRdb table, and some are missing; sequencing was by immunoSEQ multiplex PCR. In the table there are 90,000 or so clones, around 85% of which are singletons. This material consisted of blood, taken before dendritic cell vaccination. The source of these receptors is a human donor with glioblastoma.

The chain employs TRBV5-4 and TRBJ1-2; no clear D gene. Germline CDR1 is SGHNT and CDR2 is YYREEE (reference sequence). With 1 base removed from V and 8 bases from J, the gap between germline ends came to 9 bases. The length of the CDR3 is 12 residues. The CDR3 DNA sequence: TGTGCCAGCAGCTTGCGAGGGTCCGGCTACACCTTC. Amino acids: CASSLRGSGYTF.

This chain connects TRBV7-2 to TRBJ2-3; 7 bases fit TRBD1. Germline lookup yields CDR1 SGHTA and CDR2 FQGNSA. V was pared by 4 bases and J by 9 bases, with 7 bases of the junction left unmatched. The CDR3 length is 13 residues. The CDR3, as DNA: TGTGCCAGCAGCTCAGAGACAGGGCAGACGCAGTATTTT. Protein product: CASSSETGQTQYF.

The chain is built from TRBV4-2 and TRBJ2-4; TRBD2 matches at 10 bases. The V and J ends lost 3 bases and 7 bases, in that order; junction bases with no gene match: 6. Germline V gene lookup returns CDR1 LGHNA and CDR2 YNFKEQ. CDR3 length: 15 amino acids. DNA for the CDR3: TGTGCCAGCAGCCACCTCGGAGCGGGGGGGAACATTCAGTACTTC. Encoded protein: CASSHLGAGGNIQYF.

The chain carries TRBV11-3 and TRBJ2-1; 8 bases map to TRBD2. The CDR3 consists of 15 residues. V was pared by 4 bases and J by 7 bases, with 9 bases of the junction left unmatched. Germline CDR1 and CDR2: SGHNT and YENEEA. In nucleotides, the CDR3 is TGTGCCAGCAGCTCCAGCGGCGGGGGGTGGAATGAGCAGTTCTTC. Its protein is CASSSSGGGWNEQFF.

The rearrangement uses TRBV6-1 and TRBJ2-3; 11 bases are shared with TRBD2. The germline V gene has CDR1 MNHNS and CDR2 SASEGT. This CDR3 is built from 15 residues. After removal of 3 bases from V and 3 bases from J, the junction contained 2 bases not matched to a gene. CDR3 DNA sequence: TGTGCCAGCAGTGAGATAGCGGGGGGGACAGATACGCAGTATTTT. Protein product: CASSEIAGGTDTQYF.